The rows below give T cell receptor beta chains drawn from one sample of a study of blood T cell repertoires in COVID-19. TCRdb keeps only in-frame clones here, not all; method: immunoSEQ multiplex PCR. The table records tens of thousands of clones, 80% to 90% of them present only once. Sequenced: peripheral blood. The receptors were gathered from a man between 60 and 70 years old with acute or convalescent COVID-19. Each CDR3 is given with its conserved first and last residue. Each record gives: CDR3 DNA, CDR3 protein, J gene, clone size, D gene, V gene. D genes are given only for firm matches. The size of a clone is reported for some rows only, either as once, few or many, or as a class for expanded clones.

CDR3 DNA: TGCGCCAGCAGCCCCACTAGCGGGGGGTCCCTGACGCAGTATTTT
CDR3 protein: CASSPTSGGSLTQYF
J gene: TRBJ2-3
clone size: NA
D gene: TRBD2
V gene: TRBV5-1

CDR3 DNA: TGTGCCAGCAGTTACTGGGTTAGCGGAAACACCGGGGAGCTGTTTTTT
CDR3 protein: CASSYWVSGNTGELFF
J gene: TRBJ2-2
clone size: NA
D gene: NA
V gene: TRBV6-5

CDR3 DNA: TGCGCCAGCAGCCAAGATCCTAGCGGGGGCACAGATACGCAGTATTTT
CDR3 protein: CASSQDPSGGTDTQYF
J gene: TRBJ2-3
clone size: once
D gene: TRBD2
V gene: TRBV4-1

CDR3 DNA: TGTGCCAGCACTTTAGGCGGGAGTATTTACGAGCAGTACTTC
CDR3 protein: CASTLGGSIYEQYF
J gene: TRBJ2-7
clone size: NA
D gene: TRBD2
V gene: TRBV2

CDR3 DNA: TGTGCCAGCAGCTTTTATCTGGGGGGTGGCTATGGCTACACCTTC
CDR3 protein: CASSFYLGGGYGYTF
J gene: TRBJ1-2
clone size: NA
D gene: NA
V gene: TRBV7-2

CDR3 DNA: TGTGCCAGTAGGTACAGGGGTTCCAATGAGCAGTTCTTC
CDR3 protein: CASRYRGSNEQFF
J gene: TRBJ2-1
clone size: NA
D gene: TRBD1
V gene: TRBV19

CDR3 DNA: TGCAGCGTTGCACAGGGGCAGGGAAGCACTGAAGCTTTCTTT
CDR3 protein: CSVAQGQGSTEAFF
J gene: TRBJ1-1
clone size: NA
D gene: TRBD1
V gene: TRBV29-1

CDR3 DNA: TGTGCCAGCAGGTTCCTGACAGGGGCCGGTGGGAACACTGAAGCTTTCTTT
CDR3 protein: CASRFLTGAGGNTEAFF
J gene: TRBJ1-1
clone size: NA
D gene: TRBD1
V gene: TRBV11-2

CDR3 DNA: TGTGCCACCAGACAAAGACAGGGTGCGACTGAAGCTTTCTTT
CDR3 protein: CATRQRQGATEAFF
J gene: TRBJ1-1
clone size: NA
D gene: TRBD1
V gene: TRBV15

CDR3 DNA: TGCGCCAGCAGCTTGGGCGTGAACACCGGGGAGCTGTTTTTT
CDR3 protein: CASSLGVNTGELFF
J gene: TRBJ2-2
clone size: NA
D gene: NA
V gene: TRBV5-1

CDR3 DNA: TGTGCCAGTAGTACCCGAACCCAGGTCAGATACAATGAGCAGTTCTTC
CDR3 protein: CASSTRTQVRYNEQFF
J gene: TRBJ2-1
clone size: few
D gene: NA
V gene: TRBV19

CDR3 DNA: TGTGCCAGCTCAGAGGGCAGGAACCAGCCCCAGCATTTT
CDR3 protein: CASSEGRNQPQHF
J gene: TRBJ1-5
clone size: NA
D gene: NA
V gene: TRBV18

CDR3 DNA: TGTGCCTGGAGTATCCCGGACAGGTCCGGGGAGCTGTTTTTT
CDR3 protein: CAWSIPDRSGELFF
J gene: TRBJ2-2
clone size: NA
D gene: TRBD1
V gene: TRBV30

CDR3 DNA: TGTGCCAGCAGTTCGGACAGGGGTTACGAGCAGTACTTC
CDR3 protein: CASSSDRGYEQYF
J gene: TRBJ2-7
clone size: NA
D gene: TRBD1
V gene: TRBV6-5